The clone carrying this T cell receptor (beta chain) was seen just once. Its antigen is as yet unknown. The data stem from a study of monozygotic twins with cystic fibrosis. Overall study findings and caveats: Monozygotic CF twins shared more identical nucleotide clonotypes than unrelated patients.

Sequenced by immunoSEQ multiplex PCR; TCRdb stores in-frame clones only, minus some. The sample consists of about 17,000 clones, around 97% of them appearing once. Trimming took 1 base from V and 4 from J, leaving 15 bases between them. Germline assignment: CDR1 SGHDT and CDR2 YYEEEE. This CDR3 region has 17 residues. The sample taken for sequencing was blood. This sequence originates from a girl aged 2 to 9 with cystic fibrosis. The chain couples TRBV5-6 to TRBJ1-6; D possibly corresponds to TRBD1 (5 bases). CDR3 sequence reads: CASSLLAGGKYNSPLHF. The CDR3 DNA reads as TGTGCCAGCAGCTTGTTGGCTGGGGGAAAATATAATTCACCCCTCCACTTT.